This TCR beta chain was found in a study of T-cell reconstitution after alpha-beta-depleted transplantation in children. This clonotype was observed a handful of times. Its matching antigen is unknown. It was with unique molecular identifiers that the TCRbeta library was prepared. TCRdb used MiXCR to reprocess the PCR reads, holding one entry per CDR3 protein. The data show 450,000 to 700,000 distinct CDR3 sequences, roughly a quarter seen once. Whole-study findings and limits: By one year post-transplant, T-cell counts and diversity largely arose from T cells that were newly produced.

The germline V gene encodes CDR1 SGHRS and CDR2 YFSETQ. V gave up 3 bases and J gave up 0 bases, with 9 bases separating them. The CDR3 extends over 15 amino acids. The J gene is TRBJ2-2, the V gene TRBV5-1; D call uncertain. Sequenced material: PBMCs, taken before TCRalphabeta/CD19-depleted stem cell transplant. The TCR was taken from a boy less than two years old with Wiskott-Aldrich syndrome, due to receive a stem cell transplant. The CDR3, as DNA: TGCGCCAGCAGCTCAACTCTAGCGAACACCGGGGAGCTGTTTTTT. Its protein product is CASSSTLANTGELFF.